This TCR beta chain was sequenced for a study of blood T cells in healthy people across ages. Study conclusions and caveats: Age brought a roughly linear fall in TCR beta diversity measured per million T cells.

With a J-beta primer mix and a sample-barcoded 5' primer, a second PCR ran 7 to 11 cycles. TCRdb used MiXCR to reprocess the 5' RACE reads, holding one entry per CDR3 protein. The sample yields more than 650,000 distinct CDR3 sequences, about 20% seen once. The CDR3 is 13 amino acids. Germline-derived CDR1 and CDR2 are SEHNR and FQNEAQ (reference sequence). This clonotype was observed a few times. The antigen is not known. An end of the junction does not agree with germline; a read error may underlie this. The gene calls are TRBV7-9 and TRBJ1-2, with TRBD1 as a possible D gene (5 bases). Specimen: blood. The receptor was derived from a man aged 65 to 85 in good health. The CDR3, as DNA: TGTGTCAGCAGCCCGGGGGGAGTAGGTGGCTACACCTTC. Residues: CVSSPGGVGGYTF.